The 8 T cell receptor beta chains listed next were all sequenced from one sample in a study of metastatic and nonmetastatic thyroid tumors. Each patient went into thyroid surgery without having received any treatment. TCRdb reassembled clones from the PCR reads with MiXCR. This table has approximately 16,000 clones, approximately 30% appearing once. The sequenced sample consisted of blood. The receptors shown here come from a female donor with papillary thyroid cancer or a benign thyroid nodule (not recorded which). Some clones in this sample may be carry-over from other donors' samples.

This rearrangement joins TRBV28 to TRBJ2-7; TRBD2 might be the D (6 bases). The germline V and J ends were trimmed by 6 bases and 3 bases, with 24 bases remaining between them. Germline V gene sequence: CDR1 MDHEN, CDR2 SYDVKM. The CDR3 totals 17 residues. In nucleotides, the CDR3 is TGTGCCAGCAGATCCGCCGGTGCGGGGAGCAGGGACTACGAGCAGTACTTC. Translating gives CASRSAGAGSRDYEQYF.

The chain has TRBV30 and TRBJ2-7, with TRBD2 matching over 9 bases. CDR1 is GTSNPN and CDR2 is SVGIG in the germline V gene (reference sequence). With V trimmed by 1 base and J by 1 base, 5 bases remained unmatched. This CDR3 region has 15 residues. Here the CDR3 reads CAWSGLAVRSYEQYF. The CDR3 DNA reads TGTGCCTGGAGTGGACTAGCGGTTCGATCCTACGAGCAGTACTTC.

By sample fraction, this clone is medium-sized (0.01 to 0.1%). The V call is TRBV6-1, the J call TRBJ1-4, with 10 bases that match TRBD1. Trimming at V came to 5 bases and at J to 2 bases, leaving 5 bases not matched to a gene. CDR1 and CDR2 (germline): MNHNS, SASEGT. This CDR3 is 16 amino acids long. Here the CDR3 DNA reads TGTGCCAGCAGTCCGGGACAGGGGTTCACTAATGAAAAACTGTTTTTT. It yields the protein CASSPGQGFTNEKLFF.

A word on this clone: At one boundary the junction diverges from the germline segment, which might be a read error. The chain couples TRBV2 to TRBJ1-1; D call uncertain. In germline, CDR1 is SNHLY, CDR2 FYNNEI. CDR3 size: 12 residues. The CDR3 DNA reads as TGTGCCAGAAAAAGGAGGAACACTGAAGCCTTCTTT. It codes for CARKRRNTEAFF.

By frequency in the sample, this clone is medium-sized. The chain uses TRBV6-1 and TRBJ2-1, with a tentative D call TRBD1 (6 bases). The CDR3 runs 14 residues. Trimming cost V 5 bases and J 6 bases, with 14 bases left between them. The germline gives CDR1 MNHNS, CDR2 SASEGT. CDR3 bases: TGTGCCAGCAGTTCAGGGGTAATGGGCAATGAGCAGTTCTTC. The encoded protein is CASSSGVMGNEQFF.

This clone was detected only a few times. V and J are TRBV24-1 and TRBJ2-1; D not certain. In germline, CDR1 is KGHDR, CDR2 SFDVKD. The CDR3 totals 13 residues. The V gene lost 4 bases and the J gene lost 9 bases, with 12 bases spanning the gap. This chain's CDR3 is CATSETRLGEQFF. Written as DNA, the CDR3 is TGTGCCACCAGTGAAACCCGACTGGGTGAGCAGTTCTTC.

V and J are TRBV20-1 and TRBJ1-5, with D tentatively TRBD1 (5 bases). V was pared by 1 base and J by 8 bases, with 9 bases between. Looked up from germline, CDR1 is DFQATT and CDR2 is SNEGSKA (reference sequence). The CDR3 totals 12 residues. The DNA for the CDR3 is TGCAGTGCTAGAGCAGGGTGGAAGCCCCAGCATTTT. It translates to CSARAGWKPQHF.

The rearrangement uses TRBV12-3 or TRBV12-4 and TRBJ2-2; 9 bases are a match to TRBD1. The CDR3 extends over 15 amino acids. V was pared by 3 bases and J by 3 bases, with 2 bases of the junction left unmatched. The CDR3 DNA sequence: TGTGCCAGCAGTTTCCGGACAGGGGACACCGGGGAGCTGTTTTTT. Encoded protein: CASSFRTGDTGELFF.